Listed below are T cell receptor beta chains from one sample, sequenced in a study of regulatory T cells in long-lasting Graves disease. One entry per CDR3 protein results from TCRdb running MiXCR on the multiplex PCR reads. The table lists over 250,000 distinct CDR3 sequences, roughly a fifth of them singletons. Sample: peripheral blood mononuclear cells (PBMCs), taken when the disease was refractory, from a patient treated with antithyroid drugs. The receptors were sampled from a female donor with Graves disease. Both conserved end residues are part of each CDR3. A D gene is named only where the DNA matches it firmly. The size of a clone is reported for some rows only, either as once, few or many, or as a class for expanded clones.

few NA TRBJ1-1 TRBV30 CAWSAGRRGSEAFF TGTGCCTGGAGTGCCGGACGTCGGGGGAGTGAAGCTTTCTTT
many NA TRBJ1-2 TRBV30 CAWSANSNYGYTF TGTGCCTGGTCAGCAAACTCAAACTATGGCTACACCTTC
few NA TRBJ1-1 TRBV9 CASSVHLDTEAFF TGTGCCAGCAGCGTCCATCTTGACACTGAAGCTTTCTTT
few NA TRBJ2-7 TRBV29-1 CSVSFQYEQYF TGCAGCGTTTCTTTTCAGTACGAGCAGTACTTC
many NA TRBJ1-2 TRBV7-9 CASSLGGVGVLGYTF TGTGCCAGCAGCTTAGGCGGAGTCGGGGTGCTGGGCTACACCTTC
few NA TRBJ1-2 TRBV3-1 CASSPPWQISGYTF TGTGCCAGCAGCCCCCCGTGGCAGATCAGCGGCTACACCTTC
many NA TRBJ1-2 TRBV6-2/TRBV6-3 CASRSANSYGYTF TGTGCCAGCAGGTCCGCGAACTCCTATGGCTACACCTTC
NA NA TRBJ2-7 TRBV28 CAISDLAYEQYF TGTGCCATCAGTGACCTGGCCTACGAGCAGTACTTC
NA NA TRBJ1-1 TRBV25-1 CASKVSPNTEAFF TGTGCCAGCAAAGTGAGTCCGAACACTGAAGCTTTCTTT
NA TRBD2 TRBJ2-7 TRBV7-2 CASSLRAGGFYEQYF TGTGCCAGCAGCTTACGAGCGGGAGGATTTTACGAGCAGTACTTC
many NA TRBJ1-6 TRBV30 CAWSRGEGSPLHF TGTGCCTGGAGTAGGGGAGAAGGCTCACCCCTCCACTTT
many NA TRBJ1-1 TRBV2 CASLSTNTEAFF TGTGCCAGCCTGAGTACGAACACTGAAGCTTTCTTT
many NA TRBJ2-5 TRBV7-9 CASSKGGETQYF TGTGCCAGCAGCAAAGGAGGGGAGACCCAGTACTTC
few TRBD2 TRBJ2-7 TRBV7-8 CASSLGGGSSGSYIEQYF TGTGCCAGCAGCTTAGGGGGGGGATCTAGCGGGAGTTATATCGAGCAGTACTTC
NA TRBD1 TRBJ1-5 TRBV27 CASRTTGDANQPQHF TGTGCCAGCAGAACGACAGGGGATGCCAATCAGCCCCAGCATTTT
NA NA TRBJ1-4 TRBV20-1 CSARAGGNEKLFF TGCAGTGCTAGGGCAGGCGGAAATGAAAAACTGTTTTTT
NA NA TRBJ1-1 TRBV11-2 CASSLYRITEAFF TGTGCCAGCAGCTTATACAGAATCACTGAAGCTTTCTTT
many NA TRBJ1-4 TRBV28 CASTSTGHEKLFF TGTGCCAGCACATCCACAGGCCATGAAAAACTGTTTTTT
many NA TRBJ1-1 TRBV7-8 CASSLGPVNTEAFF TGTGCCAGCAGCTTAGGGCCAGTCAACACTGAAGCTTTCTTT
NA NA TRBJ2-7 TRBV25-1 CASSLKGGGTHEQCF TGTGCCAGCAGTCTTAAGGGCGGCGGTACCCACGAGCAGTGCTTC
NA NA TRBJ2-2 TRBV7-3 CASSLSPGELFF TGTGCCAGCAGCTTAAGCCCCGGGGAGCTGTTTTTT
few NA TRBJ2-6 TRBV20-1 CSARAGANVLTF TGCAGTGCTAGGGCTGGGGCCAACGTCCTGACTTTC
NA NA TRBJ1-3 TRBV19 CASSIHGRTIYF TGTGCCAGTAGTATTCATGGACGCACCATATATTTT
many TRBD1 TRBJ1-5 TRBV12-3/TRBV12-4 CASRGQYSNQPQHF TGTGCCAGCAGGGGACAGTATAGCAATCAGCCCCAGCATTTT
NA TRBD2 TRBJ2-7 TRBV7-9 CASSFLLAGGARYEQYF TGTGCCAGCAGCTTCTTGCTAGCGGGAGGGGCTCGATACGAGCAGTACTTC
NA NA TRBJ1-2 TRBV20-1 CSAPVSGYTF TGCAGTGCTCCCGTATCTGGCTACACCTTC
NA NA TRBJ1-2 TRBV7-2 CASSPQLTAYGYTF TGTGCCAGCAGTCCCCAGTTGACGGCATATGGCTACACCTTC
many NA TRBJ1-5 TRBV27 CASSFINQPQHF TGTGCCAGCAGTTTTATCAATCAGCCCCAGCATTTT
many NA TRBJ2-7 TRBV11-1 CASSRQYEQYF TGTGCCAGCAGCCGGCAGTACGAGCAGTACTTC
many TRBD2 TRBJ2-5 TRBV20-1 CSATSGRSETQYF TGCAGCGCCACTAGCGGGAGAAGTGAGACCCAGTACTTC